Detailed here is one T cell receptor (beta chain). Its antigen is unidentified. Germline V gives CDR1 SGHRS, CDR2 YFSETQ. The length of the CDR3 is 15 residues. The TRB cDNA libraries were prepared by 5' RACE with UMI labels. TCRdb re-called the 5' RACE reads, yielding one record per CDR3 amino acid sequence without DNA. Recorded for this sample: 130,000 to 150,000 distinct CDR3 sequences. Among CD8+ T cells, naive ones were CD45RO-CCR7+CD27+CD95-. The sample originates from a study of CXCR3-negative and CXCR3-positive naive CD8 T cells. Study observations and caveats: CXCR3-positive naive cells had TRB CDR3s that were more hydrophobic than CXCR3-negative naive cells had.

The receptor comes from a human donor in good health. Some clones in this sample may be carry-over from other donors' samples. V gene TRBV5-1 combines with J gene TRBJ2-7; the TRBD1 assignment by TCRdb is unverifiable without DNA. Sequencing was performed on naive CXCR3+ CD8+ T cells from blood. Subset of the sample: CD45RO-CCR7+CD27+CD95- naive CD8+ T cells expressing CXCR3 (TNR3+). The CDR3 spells CASSLGSGGTYEQYF. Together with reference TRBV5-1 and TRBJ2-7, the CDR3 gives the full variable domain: KAGVTQTPRYLIKTRGQQVTLSCSPISGHRSVSWYQQTPGQGLQFLFEYFSETQRNKGNFPGRFSGRQFSNSRSEMNVSTLELGDSALYLCASSLGSGGTYEQYFGPGTRLTVT.